This TCR beta chain was identified in a study of shared clonotypes between healthy human individuals. Study in general: A donor's plate count was three for CD4 naive and three for CD4 memory; CD8 naive had two and CD8 memory one.

TCRdb keeps only in-frame clones here, not all; method: immunoSEQ multiplex PCR. The profile shows about 2 million clones, roughly 94% of them singletons. CD45RO-negative, CCR7-positively selected cells formed the naive CD8 fraction, excluding terminally differentiated effector memory CD45RA+ cells. Whole-study results and caveats: Relative to memory subsets, naive subsets generally showed larger estimated richness. Rarefaction curves obtained for sorted subsets showed sequencing incomplete despite large depth.

Comment on this clone: What it binds is unknown.

Sequencing used naive CD8+ T cells sorted from blood. The receptor comes from a man between 18 and 35 years old in good health.

CDR3 in amino acids: CASKNERNDNSPLHF. In DNA, the CDR3 is TGTGCCAGCAAAAATGAAAGAAATGATAATTCACCCCTCCACTTT. V is TRBV27 and J is TRBJ1-6; D remains ambiguous. The CDR3 contains 15 residues. V was shortened by 7 bases and J by 5 bases, with 15 bases between the two germline ends. The germline gives CDR1 MNHEY, CDR2 SMNVEV (reference sequence).